The clone carrying this T cell receptor (beta chain) was detected only a few times. Its target is not known. This sample is drawn from a study of CD8 T cells in ankylosing spondylitis. Study-wide points: Enrichment of disease-linked clones was reportedly significant in matched ankylosing spondylitis synovial fluid.

TCRdb ran MiXCR on the 5' RACE reads and lists one entry per CDR3 protein. The sample includes roughly 180,000 distinct CDR3 sequences, 9.8% of them seen just once. V was clipped by 2 bases and J by 2 bases; unmatched bases: 4. This CDR3 is 15 amino acids long. Germline V lookup: CDR1 SGDLS, CDR2 YYNGEE. The rearrangement links TRBV9 to TRBJ2-7; 10 bases match TRBD1. Sequencing used blood, either unsorted or a sorted T cell fraction (not recorded which). The clonotype originates from a female donor with ankylosing spondylitis or in good health (not recorded which). CDR3 in amino acids: CASSVGTGETYEQYF. The CDR3 nucleotides are TGTGCCAGCAGCGTCGGGACAGGGGAAACCTACGAGCAGTACTTC. The entire variable domain, with the rest obtained from reference TRBV9 and TRBJ2-7, is as follows: DSGVTQTPKHLITATGQRVTLRCSPRSGDLSVYWYQQSLDQGLQFLIQYYNGEERAKGNILERFSAQQFPDLHSELNLSSLELGDSALYFCASSVGTGETYEQYFGPGTRLTVT.